These 21 T cell receptor beta chains were sequenced from one sample in a study of cytomegalovirus exposure and HLA in healthy donors. Use of 60 Vbeta and 13 Jbeta primers characterized the PCR. Sequencing used immunoSEQ multiplex PCR; TCRdb keeps in-frame clones, though not all of them. The data contain around 180,000 clones, 78% of them singletons. Specimen: PBMCs. The receptors shown here come from a woman aged 25 to 39 in good health and CMV-seropositive.

This clone showed up just a few times. The J gene is TRBJ2-7, the V gene TRBV5-1, with 14 bases fitting TRBD2. V was pared by 4 bases and J by 2 bases, with 14 bases of the junction left unmatched. The CDR3 has 19 residues. Germline CDR1 is SGHRS and CDR2 is YFSETQ. The CDR3 region is CASSVVTSGRAILTYEQYF. The DNA of the CDR3 is TGCGCCAGCAGCGTGGTGACTAGCGGGAGGGCGATCCTGACCTACGAGCAGTACTTC.

The rearrangement joins TRBV6-1 to TRBJ1-1, with D maybe TRBD1 (6 bases). V dropped 6 bases and J dropped 2 bases, with 7 bases sitting between them. Germline values: CDR1 MNHNS, CDR2 SASEGT. CDR3 length: 12 residues. CDR3 nucleotide sequence: TGTGCCAGCAGCAGGGGTAACACTGAAGCTTTCTTT. Its translation: CASSRGNTEAFF.

This clone was counted only a few times. This chain joins TRBV5-1 and TRBJ1-1; D remains ambiguous. The CDR3 is 13 residues long. Germline V CDR1 and CDR2: SGHRS, YFSETQ. Trimming left V 0 bases short and J 3 bases short, with 6 bases between. The CDR3 here is CASSLGEDTEAFF. The CDR3 coding sequence is TGCGCCAGCAGCTTGGGGGAGGACACTGAAGCTTTCTTT.

The chain couples TRBV27 to TRBJ2-2, with D possibly being TRBD1 (6 bases). V was pared by 2 bases and J by 2 bases, with 9 bases between. The CDR3 extends over 15 amino acids. Germline assignment: CDR1 MNHEY and CDR2 SMNVEV (reference sequence). The CDR3 sequence: CASSLRQVNTGELFF. CDR3 nucleotides: TGTGCCAGCAGTTTAAGACAGGTCAACACCGGGGAGCTGTTTTTT.

This clone was recorded only once. The chain carries TRBV18 and TRBJ2-5; 7 nucleotides agree with TRBD1. Germline V gene data show CDR1 as KGHSH and CDR2 as LQKENI. V lost 2 bases to trimming and J lost 5 bases; unmatched junction nucleotides: 8. The CDR3 length is 15 residues. CDR3 amino acids: CASSPLGTEWETQYF. CDR3 DNA: TGTGCCAGCTCACCATTGGGGACAGAGTGGGAGACCCAGTACTTC. Based on the CDR3 plus reference TRBV18 and TRBJ2-5, the full variable domain is NAGVMQNPRHLVRRRGQEARLRCSPMKGHSHVYWYRQLPEEGLKFMVYLQKENIIDESGMPKERFSAEFPKEGPSILRIQQVVRGDSAAYFCASSPLGTEWETQYFGPGTRLLVL.

The rearrangement links TRBV11-2 to TRBJ2-1; 10 bases are a match to TRBD2. The CDR3 contains 20 residues. Germline V gene lookup returns CDR1 SGHAT and CDR2 FQNNGV. Trimming removed 0 bases from V and 7 bases from J; junction bases left unmatched: 18. As DNA, the CDR3 is TGTGCCAGCAGCTTAGATCCGGGGGCTAGCGGGAGTAAAGTATGGAATGAGCAGTTCTTC. It encodes CASSLDPGASGSKVWNEQFF. The whole variable domain, remainder taken from reference TRBV11-2 and TRBJ2-1, is EAGVAQSPRYKIIEKRQSVAFWCNPISGHATLYWYQQILGQGPKLLIQFQNNGVVDDSQLPKDRFSAERLKGVDSTLKIQPAKLEDSAVYLCASSLDPGASGSKVWNEQFFGPGTRLTVL.

This chain links TRBV27 with TRBJ2-2; 8 bases line up with TRBD2. CDR3 size: 15 residues. V gave up 4 bases and J gave up 4 bases; unmatched junction bases: 5. Germline V lookup: CDR1 MNHEY, CDR2 SMNVEV (reference sequence). CDR3 region: CASSSDGRGTGELFF. The DNA for the CDR3 is TGTGCCAGCAGTTCCGACGGGAGGGGCACCGGGGAGCTGTTTTTT.

The J gene is TRBJ1-3, the V gene TRBV19, with unresolved D. The V gene lost 5 bases and the J gene lost 0 bases, with 11 bases spanning the gap. Germline-derived CDR1 and CDR2 are LNHDA and SQIVND (reference sequence). This CDR3 has 15 amino acids. CDR3: CASSSRRGSGNTIYF. The CDR3 DNA is TGTGCCAGTAGTTCCCGCCGGGGCTCTGGAAACACCATATATTTT.

V and J are TRBV19 and TRBJ1-2; D unresolved. This CDR3 is built from 19 residues. Per germline, CDR1 LNHDA and CDR2 SQIVND (reference sequence). The V gene lost 3 bases and the J gene lost 0 bases, with 23 bases spanning the gap. The CDR3: CASSIHHGRMEAANYGYTF. DNA for the CDR3: TGTGCCAGTAGTATCCACCACGGACGGATGGAAGCGGCTAACTATGGCTACACCTTC.

The chain links TRBV19 to TRBJ1-1; D gene ambiguous. The germline V and J ends were trimmed by 5 bases and 0 bases, with 13 bases remaining between them. The CDR3 is 15 amino acids. From germline, CDR1 is LNHDA and CDR2 SQIVND (reference sequence). The CDR3 spells CASSSGQALNTEAFF. The CDR3 nucleotides read TGTGCCAGTAGTTCTGGTCAGGCCCTGAACACTGAAGCTTTCTTT. Together with reference TRBV19 and TRBJ1-1, the CDR3 gives the full variable domain: DGGITQSPKYLFRKEGQNVTLSCEQNLNHDAMYWYRQDPGQGLRLIYYSQIVNDFQKGDIAEGYSVSREKKESFPLTVTSAQKNPTAFYLCASSSGQALNTEAFFGQGTRLTVV.

This clone occurred a few times. This rearrangement joins TRBV6-6 to TRBJ2-7; D is possibly TRBD1 (6 bases). Trimming left V 10 bases short and J 7 bases short, with 17 bases between. This CDR3 comprises 12 residues. CDR1 is MNHNY, CDR2 SVGAGI, per germline (reference sequence). CDR3 DNA: TGTGCCACAGGGGAACGGCCGGGGGAGCAGTACTTC. It is translated as CATGERPGEQYF.

J is TRBJ1-1 and V is TRBV5-1, with TRBD1 as a possible D gene (5 bases). The CDR3 runs 15 residues. Germline values: CDR1 SGHRS, CDR2 YFSETQ. V was trimmed by 0 bases and J by 1 base, leaving 10 bases between them. The CDR3 here is CASSLEQAGNTEAFF. The CDR3 DNA reads TGCGCCAGCAGCTTGGAACAGGCCGGGAACACTGAAGCTTTCTTT.

The V and J genes are TRBV27 and TRBJ2-7; TRBD2 matches 8 bases. Losses at the gene ends were 0 bases for V and 2 bases for J; bases not matched to a gene: 6. Germline V gene lookup returns CDR1 MNHEY and CDR2 SMNVEV (reference sequence). The CDR3 is 16 amino acids. Written as DNA, the CDR3 is TGTGCCAGCAGTTTATCGGGAGTAGCGGGGCCCTACGAGCAGTACTTC. Its translation is CASSLSGVAGPYEQYF.

V and J are TRBV9 and TRBJ2-3; 12 bases match TRBD2. CDR1 is SGDLS, CDR2 YYNGEE, per germline. The CDR3 runs 15 residues. The trim removed 4 bases at V and 6 bases at J, leaving 6 bases unmatched. In nucleotides, the CDR3 is TGTGCCAGCAGCAACAGACTAGCGGGGGCGGATACGCAGTATTTT. This translates into CASSNRLAGADTQYF.

J is TRBJ2-2 and V is TRBV5-1; tentative D call: TRBD1 (6 bases). Germline V lookup: CDR1 SGHRS, CDR2 YFSETQ. This CDR3 comprises 15 residues. V shed 4 bases and J shed 6 bases, with 16 bases lying between them. The CDR3 nucleotides are TGCGCCAGCAGCAGGCTTGCAGGGGTACCCGGGGAGCTGTTTTTT. Its translation is CASSRLAGVPGELFF.

This chain connects TRBV10-3 to TRBJ2-5; 11 positions match TRBD2. The V and J ends lost 10 bases and 5 bases, in that order; junction bases with no gene match: 15. Germline assignment: CDR1 ENHRY and CDR2 SYGVKD. The CDR3 totals 16 residues. CDR3 sequence reads: CATMGASGRLGETQYF. The CDR3, as DNA: TGTGCCACCATGGGGGCTAGCGGGAGGTTGGGGGAGACCCAGTACTTC.

The rearrangement uses TRBV6-5 and TRBJ1-3, with D maybe TRBD1 (5 bases). CDR3 length equals 15 residues. Trimming removed 2 bases from V and 0 bases from J, with 8 bases in between. In germline, CDR1 is MNHEY, CDR2 SVGAGI. The CDR3 reads CASSYQGVSGNTIYF. The CDR3 DNA is TGTGCCAGCAGTTACCAGGGCGTCTCTGGAAACACCATATATTTT.

The rearrangement uses TRBV5-6 and TRBJ2-1; D is possibly TRBD1 (6 bases). Per germline, CDR1 SGHDT and CDR2 YYEEEE. V was trimmed by 0 bases and J by 12 bases, leaving 10 bases between them. CDR3 length equals 12 residues. The CDR3 spells CASSLARGTQFF. DNA of the CDR3: TGTGCCAGCAGCTTGGCGAGGGGGACGCAGTTCTTC.

The V and J genes are TRBV27 and TRBJ2-1; D unclear. V lost 6 bases and J 10 bases, leaving 4 bases between the germline ends. CDR1 and CDR2 (germline): MNHEY, SMNVEV (reference sequence). This CDR3 comprises 9 residues. CDR3 sequence (DNA): TGTGCCAGCAGGGCCGAGCAGTTCTTC. Amino acids: CASRAEQFF.

The chain uses TRBV6-5 and TRBJ1-3, with 9 bases fitting TRBD1. The ends lost 0 bases at V and 1 base at J; junction bases unmatched: 1. Germline V gives CDR1 MNHEY, CDR2 SVGAGI. CDR3 length: 16 amino acids. This chain's CDR3 is CASSYSGQGSGNTIYF. The CDR3 DNA reads TGTGCCAGCAGTTACTCGGGACAGGGATCTGGAAACACCATATATTTT.

This rearrangement joins TRBV4-3 to TRBJ1-6; D not resolved. The V gene lost 0 bases and the J gene lost 6 bases, with 12 bases spanning the gap. Germline V lookup: CDR1 LGHNA, CDR2 YSLEER. The CDR3 covers 16 residues. The CDR3 sequence is CASSQDSPRVNSPLHF. CDR3 nucleotide sequence: TGCGCCAGCAGCCAAGATAGCCCCCGGGTTAATTCACCCCTCCACTTT.